This entry features one TCR beta chain sequence. What antigen it recognizes has not been identified. Qualities for individual bases were not recorded, and no much larger clone is one base off. The CDR3 runs 14 amino acids, cysteine and phenylalanine included. The CDR3 DNA has 42 bases and is translated from base 1. V sheds 1 base and J sheds 1 base, leaving 8 bases between their ends. The germline V gene gives CDR1 as SGHTA and CDR2 as FQGNSA. A fixed 350 ng of DNA was loaded for every bulk PBMC sample. The immunoSEQ TCRb Assay kit was used according to manufacturer instructions to amplify TCR beta CDR3 sequences from genomic DNA. The KAPA Library Quantification Kit for Illumina platforms was used to quantify the pooled libraries by qPCR. Pooled libraries were sequenced on an Illumina NextSeq 500, clustered at roughly 0.55-1.1 pM. Per the original workflow: TCR data were analyzed using immunoSEQ ANALYZER and the R LymphoSeq package. A rearrangement efficiency score was calculated as productive divided by the sum of productive and non-productive CDR3 sequences. Clonality was measured with the Gini coefficient and diversity with the Renyi index at alpha=1, and both measures were compared pairwise between timepoints within each patient. Clonal relatedness, based on an edit distance of 3, and repertoire similarity, based on the Bhattacharyya coefficient, were both computed in LymphoSeq. Linear discriminant analysis on week-3 changes in clonality and diversity was built with the R MASS and caret packages to classify response. Not all clones reach the TCRdb copy of this immuneACCESS table, which keeps in-frame sequences only. Checked studies attribute under half of the gap to unresolved V genes and leave the rest unexplained. V and J calls and clone size follow that table, whereas D and trimming were derived from the DNA. The sample yields a few thousand clones; roughly 84% were counted once. In total, the top ten clones hold about 4.2% of the sample.

This sample was included in a study of blood T cell dynamics during melanoma immunotherapy (dated by TCRdb to the early 2020s). Regarding the study in general: Patients had metastatic melanoma and received first-line pembrolizumab or nivolumab plus ipilimumab as standard of care in the United Kingdom. To identify early correlates of response, the study profiled peripheral T cell receptor repertoires in patients with metastatic melanoma before and after one cycle of checkpoint inhibitor therapy. The training cohort was made up of consecutive patients, while a further independent group of patients from the same centre was pooled to form an external validation set.

This specimen's time point label, per the study, means: week 3, after first cycle of checkpoint inhibitor. Blood samples were collected before treatment (T0) and at week 3 (W3), after the first cycle of checkpoint blockade. Except for a couple of patients with rapid clinical progression, response was assessed 12 weeks after the first infusion by RECIST 1.1; disease control meant complete response, partial response or stable disease. Patients with prior systemic cancer treatment, concomitant immunosuppressant therapy or synchronous other active malignancies were excluded. To track both circulating cells and T cell turnover, TCR beta was sequenced from bulk PBMC as well as from plasma cell-free DNA. Lymphoprep and SepMate tubes were used to isolate PBMC from blood, and red cell lysis was then performed. DNA from PBMC and sorted T cell subsets was extracted with QIAamp DNA Blood Mini kits. The full study reports these points: Patients who later achieved disease control showed a bifurcated PBMC repertoire reorganization at W3, with increased clonality or increased diversity, unlike progressors. The study could not determine whether the T cell clones driving repertoire changes were melanoma-specific or reflected general immune activation. The relatively small sample size was recognized as a factor that could limit how well the results generalize.

The rearranged segments are TRBV7-2 and TRBJ2-7; the D gene remains uncertain. The sequence derives from a human donor with melanoma. Sequenced material: blood, taken from a patient treated with checkpoint blockade. The CDR3 sequence is CASSLVTTSYEQYF. The DNA reads as follows: TGTGCCAGCAGCTTAGTTACCACTTCCTACGAGCAGTACTTC.